A selection of T cell receptor beta chains follows, all from one sample in a study of blood T cell repertoires in COVID-19. Measured with immunoSEQ multiplex PCR; TCRdb has only the in-frame clones, and not every one. The sample lists 120,000 to 150,000 clones, approximately 78% occurring once. The source material was peripheral blood. These receptors all stem from a human donor with acute or convalescent COVID-19. The donor label of this sample is uncertain. Each CDR3 is given with its conserved first and last residue. Fields, in order: clone size, J gene, V gene, D gene, CDR3 protein, CDR3 DNA. A D gene is named only where the DNA matches it firmly. Part of the rows lack a size; the others show once, few, many or a class for expanded clones.

clone size: .
J gene: TRBJ1-5
V gene: TRBV30
D gene: .
CDR3 protein: CAWGIHSNQPQHF
CDR3 DNA: TGTGCCTGGGGCATACATAGCAATCAGCCCCAGCATTTT

clone size: few
J gene: TRBJ2-7
V gene: TRBV11-2
D gene: TRBD1
CDR3 protein: CASSSDRGRGTSYEQYF
CDR3 DNA: TGTGCCAGCAGCTCAGACAGGGGCCGGGGAACTTCCTACGAGCAGTACTTC

clone size: once
J gene: TRBJ2-7
V gene: TRBV9
D gene: TRBD1
CDR3 protein: CASSVQGDSFYEQYF
CDR3 DNA: TGTGCCAGCAGCGTCCAGGGGGATAGTTTTTACGAGCAGTACTTC

clone size: few
J gene: TRBJ1-1
V gene: TRBV29-1
D gene: TRBD1
CDR3 protein: CSVGQGGNTEAFF
CDR3 DNA: TGCAGCGTGGGTCAGGGGGGTAACACTGAAGCTTTCTTT

clone size: .
J gene: TRBJ2-5
V gene: TRBV7-2
D gene: TRBD2
CDR3 protein: CASSPRLAGAQETQYF
CDR3 DNA: TGTGCCAGCAGCCCCAGACTAGCGGGGGCTCAAGAGACCCAGTACTTC

clone size: .
J gene: TRBJ1-1
V gene: TRBV29-1
D gene: .
CDR3 protein: CSVEDGNAFF
CDR3 DNA: TGCAGCGTTGAAGACGGGAATGCTTTCTTT

clone size: .
J gene: TRBJ2-5
V gene: TRBV2
D gene: TRBD1
CDR3 protein: CASSDWTGRETQYF
CDR3 DNA: TGTGCCAGCAGTGACTGGACAGGGCGAGAGACCCAGTACTTC

clone size: .
J gene: TRBJ2-5
V gene: TRBV6-5
D gene: .
CDR3 protein: CASSLQETQYF
CDR3 DNA: TGTGCCAGCAGTTTACAAGAGACCCAGTACTTC

clone size: .
J gene: TRBJ2-1
V gene: TRBV19
D gene: TRBD2
CDR3 protein: CASSVSGGGYNEQFF
CDR3 DNA: TGTGCCAGTAGTGTCTCGGGGGGGGGCTACAATGAGCAGTTCTTC

clone size: .
J gene: TRBJ1-5
V gene: TRBV3-1/TRBV3-2
D gene: .
CDR3 protein: CASSRSGQPQHF
CDR3 DNA: TGTGCCAGCAGCAGAAGCGGACAGCCCCAGCATTTT

clone size: .
J gene: TRBJ1-1
V gene: TRBV18
D gene: .
CDR3 protein: CASSPGISNTEAFF
CDR3 DNA: TGTGCCAGCTCACCCGGGATTTCGAACACTGAAGCTTTCTTT

clone size: .
J gene: TRBJ1-1
V gene: TRBV3-1/TRBV3-2
D gene: TRBD1
CDR3 protein: CASSLIRTGRDTEAFF
CDR3 DNA: TGTGCCAGCAGCCTTATTAGGACAGGGCGGGACACTGAAGCTTTCTTT

clone size: .
J gene: TRBJ2-1
V gene: TRBV3-1/TRBV3-2
D gene: TRBD2
CDR3 protein: CASSLERGPYNEQFF
CDR3 DNA: TGTGCCAGCAGCTTAGAGCGGGGCCCCTACAATGAGCAGTTCTTC

clone size: .
J gene: TRBJ1-1
V gene: TRBV10-3
D gene: TRBD1
CDR3 protein: CAISGSTGESTEAFF
CDR3 DNA: TGTGCCATCAGTGGTTCGACAGGGGAGAGCACTGAAGCTTTCTTT

clone size: once
J gene: TRBJ2-5
V gene: TRBV5-1
D gene: TRBD1
CDR3 protein: CASSTGQVKETQYF
CDR3 DNA: TGCGCCAGCAGCACAGGACAGGTAAAAGAGACCCAGTACTTC

clone size: .
J gene: TRBJ1-1
V gene: TRBV27
D gene: .
CDR3 protein: CASSLSNAGKAFF
CDR3 DNA: TGTGCCAGCAGTTTATCGAACGCAGGGAAAGCTTTCTTT

clone size: few
J gene: TRBJ1-1
V gene: TRBV18
D gene: .
CDR3 protein: CASSPGGGATTEAFF
CDR3 DNA: TGTGCCAGCTCACCAGGAGGGGGGGCGACCACTGAAGCTTTCTTT

clone size: .
J gene: TRBJ2-7
V gene: TRBV30
D gene: TRBD1
CDR3 protein: CAWRYPGQLSPHEQYF
CDR3 DNA: TGTGCCTGGAGGTATCCGGGACAGCTCTCTCCCCACGAGCAGTACTTC

clone size: once
J gene: TRBJ2-7
V gene: TRBV4-1
D gene: TRBD2
CDR3 protein: CASSQDIRSSGGKQYF
CDR3 DNA: TGCGCCAGCAGCCAAGATATTAGGTCTAGCGGGGGTAAGCAGTACTTC

clone size: .
J gene: TRBJ2-3
V gene: TRBV5-6
D gene: TRBD2
CDR3 protein: CASSWGGRRSTDTQYF
CDR3 DNA: TGTGCCAGCAGCTGGGGGGGACGGAGGAGCACAGATACGCAGTATTTT

clone size: .
J gene: TRBJ2-3
V gene: TRBV9
D gene: .
CDR3 protein: CASSVDPSRALVDTQYF
CDR3 DNA: TGTGCCAGCAGCGTAGACCCCTCGCGGGCCTTGGTGGATACGCAGTATTTT

clone size: .
J gene: TRBJ2-1
V gene: TRBV6-5
D gene: TRBD1
CDR3 protein: CASRGDSREQFF
CDR3 DNA: TGTGCCAGCAGAGGGGACAGCCGGGAGCAGTTCTTC

clone size: .
J gene: TRBJ1-4
V gene: TRBV7-2
D gene: .
CDR3 protein: CASSLEQYNEKLFF
CDR3 DNA: TGTGCCAGCAGCTTAGAACAGTATAATGAAAAACTGTTTTTT

clone size: .
J gene: TRBJ1-3
V gene: TRBV7-9
D gene: TRBD1
CDR3 protein: CASRNRGEGNTIYF
CDR3 DNA: TGTGCCAGCAGGAACAGGGGGGAAGGAAACACCATATATTTT

clone size: .
J gene: TRBJ1-1
V gene: TRBV10-3
D gene: TRBD1
CDR3 protein: CAIGQGAGETEAFF
CDR3 DNA: TGTGCCATTGGACAGGGGGCAGGGGAGACTGAAGCTTTCTTT

clone size: .
J gene: TRBJ2-3
V gene: TRBV30
D gene: TRBD2
CDR3 protein: CAWSHGDLAGGQYF
CDR3 DNA: TGTGCCTGGAGCCATGGGGACTTAGCGGGGGGGCAGTATTTT

clone size: .
J gene: TRBJ1-4
V gene: TRBV15
D gene: TRBD1
CDR3 protein: CATSREQGEGEKLFF
CDR3 DNA: TGTGCCACCAGCAGAGAACAGGGGGAAGGAGAAAAACTGTTTTTT

clone size: .
J gene: TRBJ1-2
V gene: TRBV9
D gene: TRBD1
CDR3 protein: CASSVRQGTYGYTF
CDR3 DNA: TGTGCCAGCAGCGTGCGACAGGGAACCTATGGCTACACCTTC

clone size: few
J gene: TRBJ1-2
V gene: TRBV9
D gene: .
CDR3 protein: CASSAGPNYGYTF
CDR3 DNA: TGTGCCAGCAGCGCAGGGCCAAACTATGGCTACACCTTC

clone size: .
J gene: TRBJ2-1
V gene: TRBV9
D gene: TRBD1
CDR3 protein: CASSSAGQGFNEQFF
CDR3 DNA: TGTGCCAGCAGCTCAGCGGGACAGGGATTCAATGAGCAGTTCTTC

clone size: once
J gene: TRBJ2-7
V gene: TRBV7-2
D gene: .
CDR3 protein: CASSVDPGSYEQYF
CDR3 DNA: TGTGCCAGCAGCGTGGACCCGGGGTCCTACGAGCAGTACTTC

clone size: .
J gene: TRBJ1-2
V gene: TRBV18
D gene: TRBD1
CDR3 protein: CASSPLGTGDGYTF
CDR3 DNA: TGTGCCAGCTCACCACTGGGGACAGGGGATGGCTACACCTTC

clone size: .
J gene: TRBJ1-6
V gene: TRBV6-6
D gene: TRBD1
CDR3 protein: CASSYPAGQGHSPLHF
CDR3 DNA: TGTGCCAGCAGTTACCCAGCGGGACAGGGTCATTCACCCCTCCACTTT

clone size: .
J gene: TRBJ1-2
V gene: TRBV5-1
D gene: .
CDR3 protein: CASSLDGRQVNTF
CDR3 DNA: TGCGCCAGCAGCTTGGACGGAAGACAGGTTAACACCTTC

clone size: .
J gene: TRBJ1-1
V gene: TRBV6-2/TRBV6-3
D gene: TRBD1
CDR3 protein: CASSSRTGNTEAFF
CDR3 DNA: TGTGCCAGCAGTTCTAGGACAGGGAACACTGAAGCTTTCTTT

clone size: .
J gene: TRBJ2-5
V gene: TRBV10-3
D gene: .
CDR3 protein: CAISPDSLGETQYF
CDR3 DNA: TGTGCCATCAGTCCCGACTCCTTAGGAGAGACCCAGTACTTC

clone size: .
J gene: TRBJ2-2
V gene: TRBV30
D gene: TRBD2
CDR3 protein: CAWSPLGGGRHTGELFF
CDR3 DNA: TGTGCCTGGAGCCCTCTGGGCGGGGGGCGGCACACCGGGGAGCTGTTTTTT

clone size: .
J gene: TRBJ2-7
V gene: TRBV27
D gene: TRBD1
CDR3 protein: CASSATGTGLYEQYF
CDR3 DNA: TGTGCCAGCAGTGCGACCGGGACAGGGCTCTACGAGCAGTACTTC

clone size: .
J gene: TRBJ1-3
V gene: TRBV7-2
D gene: TRBD1
CDR3 protein: CASTLRTGLEGNTIYF
CDR3 DNA: TGTGCCAGCACCCTTAGGACAGGGCTAGAGGGAAACACCATATATTTT

clone size: .
J gene: TRBJ1-2
V gene: TRBV7-2
D gene: TRBD1
CDR3 protein: CASSEQGLYGYTF
CDR3 DNA: TGTGCCAGCAGCGAACAGGGGCTCTATGGCTACACCTTC

clone size: .
J gene: TRBJ1-5
V gene: TRBV4-1
D gene: .
CDR3 protein: CASSQDGVSNQPQHF
CDR3 DNA: TGCGCCAGCAGCCAAGACGGGGTTAGCAATCAGCCCCAGCATTTT

clone size: .
J gene: TRBJ2-3
V gene: TRBV29-1
D gene: .
CDR3 protein: CSAQTQTDTQYF
CDR3 DNA: TGCAGCGCCCAGACTCAAACAGATACGCAGTATTTT

clone size: few
J gene: TRBJ1-1
V gene: TRBV7-9
D gene: TRBD1
CDR3 protein: CASSLAGQVPRNTEAFF
CDR3 DNA: TGTGCCAGCAGCTTAGCGGGACAGGTTCCGAGAAACACTGAAGCTTTCTTT

clone size: .
J gene: TRBJ1-4
V gene: TRBV2
D gene: TRBD1
CDR3 protein: CASRVQGIATNEKLFF
CDR3 DNA: TGTGCCAGCAGGGTACAGGGGATTGCAACTAATGAAAAACTGTTTTTT

clone size: .
J gene: TRBJ1-4
V gene: TRBV7-8
D gene: TRBD1
CDR3 protein: CASSPGTGGYYEKLFF
CDR3 DNA: TGTGCCAGCAGCCCCGGGACAGGGGGCTACTATGAAAAACTGTTTTTT

clone size: .
J gene: TRBJ2-3
V gene: TRBV6-6
D gene: .
CDR3 protein: CASSYDLAPPTDTQYF
CDR3 DNA: TGTGCCAGCAGTTATGACCTAGCTCCACCCACAGATACGCAGTATTTT

clone size: few
J gene: TRBJ1-1
V gene: TRBV3-1/TRBV3-2
D gene: .
CDR3 protein: CASSQDQGYTEAFF
CDR3 DNA: TGTGCCAGCAGCCAAGACCAGGGGTACACTGAAGCTTTCTTT

clone size: .
J gene: TRBJ2-3
V gene: TRBV11-2
D gene: TRBD2
CDR3 protein: CASTPRGLGTDTQYF
CDR3 DNA: TGTGCCAGCACCCCAAGGGGACTAGGCACAGATACGCAGTATTTT

clone size: .
J gene: TRBJ1-6
V gene: TRBV4-3
D gene: .
CDR3 protein: CASSQDVVRNSPLHF
CDR3 DNA: TGCGCCAGCAGCCAAGATGTCGTCCGGAATTCACCCCTCCACTTT

clone size: once
J gene: TRBJ2-3
V gene: TRBV5-4
D gene: TRBD1
CDR3 protein: CASSSRTGRDTQYF
CDR3 DNA: TGTGCCAGCAGCTCTAGGACAGGTCGAGATACGCAGTATTTT

clone size: .
J gene: TRBJ2-5
V gene: TRBV5-6
D gene: TRBD2
CDR3 protein: CASSRTSGGEETQYF
CDR3 DNA: TGTGCCAGCAGCCGGACTAGCGGGGGGGAAGAGACCCAGTACTTC

clone size: .
J gene: TRBJ1-3
V gene: TRBV5-8
D gene: .
CDR3 protein: CASSVGSVGNTIYF
CDR3 DNA: TGTGCCAGCAGCGTTGGAAGCGTTGGAAACACCATATATTTT

clone size: .
J gene: TRBJ1-1
V gene: TRBV7-2
D gene: .
CDR3 protein: CASSAVMNTEAFF
CDR3 DNA: TGTGCCAGCAGCGCAGTCATGAACACTGAAGCTTTCTTT

clone size: .
J gene: TRBJ2-2
V gene: TRBV2
D gene: .
CDR3 protein: CASNVNGYTGELFF
CDR3 DNA: TGTGCCAGCAATGTTAACGGTTACACCGGGGAGCTGTTTTTT